Shown below are 5 T cell receptor beta chains from a single sample sequenced in a study of blood T cell repertoires in COVID-19. Some clones are missing from TCRdb's copy, which holds only in-frame ones; the method was immunoSEQ multiplex PCR. The repertoire holds hundreds of thousands of clones, with approximately 86% as singletons. What was sequenced was peripheral blood. The receptors shown here come from a woman in her sixties or seventies who had recovered from COVID-19.

The chain is built from TRBV4-1 and TRBJ1-5, with no clear D. This CDR3 contains 15 residues. Per the germline V gene, CDR1 is MGHRA and CDR2 is YSYEKL. Trimming cost V 5 bases and J 0 bases, with 11 bases left between them. DNA for the CDR3: TGCGCCAGCAGCGTCGACGGGGATAGCAATCAGCCCCAGCATTTT. Residues: CASSVDGDSNQPQHF.

This clone was detected many times. This chain's CDR3 is CAIREQGINTEAFF. The CDR3 DNA reads as TGTGCCATCAGGGAACAGGGAATTAACACTGAAGCTTTCTTT. The chain recombines TRBV10-3 with TRBJ1-1; TRBD1 is a possible D gene (6 bases). Germline V lookup: CDR1 ENHRY, CDR2 SYGVKD. The V gene lost 6 bases and the J gene lost 2 bases, with 13 bases spanning the gap. The CDR3 has 14 residues.

The chain employs TRBV7-2 and TRBJ2-3; TRBD1 matches at 7 bases. This CDR3 contains 15 residues. Germline V CDR1 and CDR2: SGHTA, FQGNSA. V gave up 3 bases and J gave up 4 bases; unmatched junction bases: 7. CDR3 nucleotide sequence: TGTGCCAGCAGCTTCGTTACAGGGGCGGCAGATACGCAGTATTTT. Translation gives CASSFVTGAADTQYF.

The chain recombines TRBV7-9 with TRBJ2-7; 12 bases agree with TRBD1. The trim removed 6 bases at V and 6 bases at J, leaving 3 bases unmatched. Per the germline V gene, CDR1 is SEHNR and CDR2 is FQNEAQ (reference sequence). The CDR3 is 13 residues long. CDR3 DNA sequence: TGTGCCAGCAGGGGACAGGGGGCTGGCGAGCAGTACTTC. This encodes CASRGQGAGEQYF.

CDR3 loop: CASSELRTGYEQYF. DNA of the CDR3: TGTGCCAGCAGTGAACTGCGTACAGGCTACGAGCAGTACTTC. V gene TRBV2 combines with J gene TRBJ2-7; maybe TRBD1 (5 bases). The germline V gene encodes CDR1 SNHLY and CDR2 FYNNEI. This CDR3 has 14 residues. V lost 2 bases, J lost 3 bases, and 11 bases lay in between.